Presented here are 21 T cell receptor beta chains from one specimen sequenced in a study of blood T cells in healthy people across ages. Sample-barcoded 5' priming and a J-beta primer mix drove a second PCR of roughly 7 to 11 cycles. TCRdb processed the 5' RACE reads anew with MiXCR; each CDR3 protein has one entry. The sample has roughly 1.6 million distinct CDR3 sequences; about 32% are singletons. The sample taken for sequencing was blood. The receptors derive from a woman aged 25 to 39 in good health.

This clonotype was seen more than once but under ten times. The rearrangement links TRBV20-1 to TRBJ1-5; perhaps TRBD1 as D (6 bases). The germline V gene encodes CDR1 DFQATT and CDR2 SNEGSKA (reference sequence). The CDR3 totals 14 residues. Trimming removed 5 bases at V and 0 bases at J, with 11 bases between. The CDR3 nucleotides read TGCAGTGCTGGGGGCTTGGGTAGCAATCAGCCCCAGCATTTT. It is translated as CSAGGLGSNQPQHF.

This clonotype was seen at least ten times. The chain has TRBV5-1 and TRBJ2-1; the D call may be TRBD1 or TRBD2 (5 bases each). This CDR3 spans 17 amino acids. V lost 4 bases to trimming and J lost 6 bases, with 23 bases between them. Germline assignment: CDR1 SGHRS and CDR2 YFSETQ. The CDR3 DNA reads TGCGCCAGCAGCGCACCACTCCGGGACCTCACTGCCAATGAGCAGTTCTTC. This translates into CASSAPLRDLTANEQFF.

A word on this clonotype: Its ends do not fully match the called genes, so a read error is possible. The chain is built from TRBV20-1 and TRBJ2-3, with unresolved D. This CDR3 is built from 13 residues. Per germline, CDR1 DFQATT and CDR2 SNEGSKA (reference sequence). In DNA, the CDR3 is TGCAGTGCTAGAGAGAGTTGGGCAGATATGCAGTATTTT. It translates to CSARESWADMQYF.

The chain is built from TRBV6-6 and TRBJ2-3; unclear D gene. The germline V and J ends were trimmed by 5 bases and 2 bases, with 8 bases remaining between them. CDR1 and CDR2 (germline): MNHNY, SVGAGI (reference sequence). The CDR3 is 13 amino acids. CDR3 in amino acids: CASSRLLTDTQYF. The CDR3 region has the DNA TGTGCCAGCAGTCGCCTCCTCACAGATACGCAGTATTTT.

The J gene is TRBJ2-7, the V gene TRBV18; 12 bases agree with TRBD2. CDR3 length: 14 residues. The germline V gene has CDR1 KGHSH and CDR2 LQKENI. J gave up 5 bases and V 4 bases, and 3 bases lay outside the gene matches. The CDR3 sequence is CASSRLAGEDEQYF. CDR3 in DNA: TGTGCCAGCTCACGACTAGCGGGAGAGGACGAGCAGTACTTC.

The chain has TRBV10-3 and TRBJ2-5, with 8 bases that match TRBD2. The CDR3 length is 13 residues. Losses at the gene ends were 11 bases for V and 3 bases for J; bases not matched to a gene: 8. Germline lookup yields CDR1 ENHRY and CDR2 SYGVKD. The CDR3 DNA is TGTGCCGTCTCTAGCGGGTTTAAAGAGACCCAGTACTTC. This encodes CAVSSGFKETQYF.

V and J are TRBV12-3 or TRBV12-4 and TRBJ2-3; no reliable D call. The germline V and J ends were trimmed by 7 bases and 6 bases, with 17 bases remaining between them. The CDR3 has 14 amino acids. For the CDR3, the DNA is TGTGCCAGCACCCGCAGCCGCCGGGCCGATACGCAGTATTTT. It yields the protein CASTRSRRADTQYF.

This clonotype has a handful of counts. The chain recombines TRBV19 with TRBJ2-7; possibly TRBD1 or TRBD2 for D (5 bases each). The germline V gene encodes CDR1 LNHDA and CDR2 SQIVND (reference sequence). V was trimmed by 0 bases and J by 3 bases, leaving 12 bases between them. The CDR3 loop spans 15 amino acids. The CDR3, as DNA: TGTGCCAGTAGTATAGAATCCGGGACGGGCTACGAGCAGTACTTC. Protein product: CASSIESGTGYEQYF.

The genes are TRBV6-1 and TRBJ2-3, with 8 bases identical to TRBD2. Germline CDR1 and CDR2: MNHNS and SASEGT. V shed 1 base and J 2 bases; nucleotides not matched to a gene: 8. The CDR3 has 17 amino acids. The DNA for the CDR3 is TGTGCCAGCAGTGAAGAAGTTTATAGCGGGGACACAGATACGCAGTATTTT. It yields the protein CASSEEVYSGDTDTQYF.

This clonotype turned up a few times. The genes are TRBV7-9 and TRBJ2-7, with 8 bases that match TRBD1. CDR3 length: 16 amino acids. Unmatched junction bases numbered 11, after V lost 5 bases and J lost 2 bases. The V gene's germline CDR1 is SEHNR and CDR2 FQNEAQ (reference sequence). The CDR3 nucleotides are TGTGCCAGCAGCCTAACCGGACAGGGCAAAACCTACGAGCAGTACTTC. Amino acids: CASSLTGQGKTYEQYF.

This clonotype was counted a few times. The CDR3 region is CASSLGDRVGSYEQYF. The DNA for the CDR3 is TGTGCCAGCAGCTTAGGGGACAGGGTTGGCTCCTACGAGCAGTACTTC. The chain is built from TRBV11-2 and TRBJ2-7; TRBD1 matches at 9 bases. Trimming at V came to 1 base and at J to 0 bases, leaving 4 bases not matched to a gene. The CDR3 loop spans 16 amino acids. Per germline, CDR1 SGHAT and CDR2 FQNNGV.

The J gene is TRBJ2-3, the V gene TRBV3-1; 11 bases agree with TRBD2. CDR3 length equals 15 residues. Germline CDR1 is LGHDT and CDR2 is YNNKEL (reference sequence). V shed 4 bases, J shed 6 bases, and the junction held 6 bases outside the gene matches. The CDR3: CASSLTSGERDTQYF. The DNA of the CDR3 is TGTGCCAGCAGCCTGACTAGCGGGGAAAGGGATACGCAGTATTTT.

The chain has TRBV4-1 and TRBJ2-7, with TRBD1 matching 7 bases. V trimming: 0 bases; J trimming: 6 bases; junction bases outside the gene matches: 5. Germline V gene data show CDR1 as MGHRA and CDR2 as YSYEKL. This CDR3 has 14 amino acids. CDR3 sequence (DNA): TGCGCCAGCAGCCAAGATCAGGACAGGAGCGAGCAGTACTTC. Translating gives CASSQDQDRSEQYF.

In this sample, this clonotype turned up many times. The chain carries TRBV7-4 and TRBJ2-7; TRBD1 agrees at 7 bases. The junction had 7 bases not matched to a gene; V was cut back by 6 bases and J by 2 bases. The CDR3 runs to 14 residues. Germline loops: CDR1 SGHVT, CDR2 SQSDAQ. CDR3 amino acids: CASREQGCTYEQYF. The CDR3 DNA reads as TGTGCCAGCAGAGAACAGGGGTGCACCTACGAGCAGTACTTC. Combining the CDR3 with reference TRBV7-4 and TRBJ2-7 gives the whole variable domain GAGVSQSPRYKVAKRGRDVALRCDSISGHVTLYWYRQTLGQGSEVLTYSQSDAQRDKSGRPSGRFSAERPERSVSTLKIQRTEQGDSAVYLCASREQGCTYEQYFGPGTRLTVT.

Many counts were recorded for this clonotype. The V and J genes are TRBV24-1 and TRBJ1-2; D not certain. V lost 2 bases, J lost 7 bases, and 10 bases lay in between. The CDR3 runs to 13 residues. In germline, CDR1 is KGHDR, CDR2 SFDVKD. CDR3 in amino acids: CATSDSRQAGYTF. The CDR3 nucleotides read TGTGCCACCAGTGATTCCCGCCAGGCTGGCTACACCTTC.

V and J are TRBV19 and TRBJ2-2, with TRBD2 identical over 13 bases. With 6 bases clipped from V and 3 bases from J, the junction kept 1 base outside the gene matches. Germline V gene sequence: CDR1 LNHDA, CDR2 SQIVND (reference sequence). This CDR3 is 15 amino acids long. CDR3 in DNA: TGTGCCAGTAGGGGACTAGCGGGGTACACCGGGGAGCTGTTTTTT. This translates into CASRGLAGYTGELFF.

This clonotype was seen a handful of times. The CDR3 spells CASSQTGNIQYF. The CDR3 nucleotides are TGTGCCAGCAGCCAAACAGGCAACATTCAGTACTTC. The chain uses TRBV14 and TRBJ2-4; maybe TRBD1 (5 bases). The germline V gene has CDR1 SGHDN and CDR2 FVKESK. V lost 2 bases and J lost 7, with 6 bases in between. The CDR3 sequence is 12 residues long.

The genes are TRBV3-1 and TRBJ1-2; no definite D call. Trimming took 2 bases from V and 2 from J, leaving 6 bases between them. From germline, CDR1 is LGHDT and CDR2 YNNKEL (reference sequence). The CDR3 length is 13 residues. Here the CDR3 DNA reads TGTGCCAGCAGCCAAATCTCCAACTATGGCTACACCTTC. It specifies CASSQISNYGYTF.

The rearrangement joins TRBV12-3 or TRBV12-4 to TRBJ1-1; a weak D match, TRBD1 (5 bases). V was clipped by 3 bases and J by 3 bases, with 20 bases between them. This CDR3 is 17 amino acids long. CDR3 amino acids: CASSFRPGVRVDTEAFF. CDR3 nucleotides: TGTGCCAGCAGTTTCCGGCCGGGGGTACGGGTGGACACTGAAGCTTTCTTT.

The chain joins TRBV6-5 to TRBJ2-1, with TRBD1 identical over 7 bases. V gave up 8 bases and J gave up 5 bases; unmatched junction bases: 9. The germline CDR1 and CDR2 sequences are MNHEY and SVGAGI. The CDR3 is made up of 14 amino acids. The CDR3: CASGNRGTHNEQFF. CDR3 in DNA: TGTGCCAGCGGAAACAGGGGAACCCACAATGAGCAGTTCTTC.

The V gene is TRBV6-5, the J gene TRBJ2-7; 7 bases agree with TRBD2. Germline trimming cut 2 bases from V and 2 bases from J; bases unmatched to any gene: 6. This CDR3 has 15 amino acids. Germline CDR1 MNHEY, CDR2 SVGAGI. The CDR3 region is CASSYAPTSAYEQYF. Here the CDR3 DNA reads TGTGCCAGCAGTTACGCCCCAACTAGCGCCTACGAGCAGTACTTC.